This passage covers 26 T cell receptor beta chains from one sample sequenced in a study of control samples from healthy donors and cancer patients. Generated by immunoSEQ multiplex PCR, the TCRdb table keeps only in-frame clones and is missing some. Of about 140,000 clones listed, roughly nine tenths are singletons. The sample comprised blood. Source of these receptors: a man younger than 35 in good health.

The V gene is TRBV15, the J gene TRBJ1-2; 7 positions agree with TRBD1. With 6 bases clipped from V and 2 bases from J, the junction kept 6 bases outside the gene matches. The CDR3 has 14 amino acids. Germline V gene lookup returns CDR1 LNHNV and CDR2 YYDKDF (reference sequence). DNA of the CDR3: TGTGCCACCAGAAAAGGACAGGCGAACTATGGCTACACCTTC. This encodes CATRKGQANYGYTF.

This chain links TRBV30 with TRBJ2-1; 8 bases agree with TRBD1. Trimming at V came to 2 bases and at J to 12 bases, leaving 9 bases not matched to a gene. This CDR3 spans 13 amino acids. From germline, CDR1 is GTSNPN and CDR2 SVGIG (reference sequence). CDR3 DNA: TGTGCCTGGAGTTTTACTGGACAGGGCGTGCAGTTCTTC. Its protein product is CAWSFTGQGVQFF.

This clone has more than one count but fewer than ten. Germline and junction disagree at one end, which may indicate a read error. The V call is TRBV6-5, the J call TRBJ1-2; the D gene is possibly TRBD1 (6 bases). The CDR3 length is 15 residues. Germline V CDR1 and CDR2: MNHEY, SVGAGI. The CDR3 coding sequence is TGTGCCAGCAGTTACACTCAGGGGATTAACGATGGCTACACCTTC. Protein sequence: CASSYTQGINDGYTF.

This sequence joins TRBV5-1 and TRBJ1-4, with D hard to call. The germline V gene encodes CDR1 SGHRS and CDR2 YFSETQ. V was shortened by 0 bases and J by 0 bases, with 3 bases between the two germline ends. CDR3 length: 14 amino acids. The CDR3: CASSLDATNEKLFF. The CDR3 coding sequence is TGCGCCAGCAGCTTGGATGCAACTAATGAAAAACTGTTTTTT.

J is TRBJ2-3 and V is TRBV2, with 8 bases fitting TRBD1. The ends lost 6 bases at V and 5 bases at J; junction bases unmatched: 10. This CDR3 region has 15 residues. Germline V gene sequence: CDR1 SNHLY, CDR2 FYNNEI. CDR3 loop: CASSYLGQGGDTQYF. The CDR3 nucleotides read TGTGCCAGCAGCTACCTAGGACAGGGCGGAGATACGCAGTATTTT.

The V and J genes are TRBV5-1 and TRBJ2-1, with 12 bases aligning to TRBD1. CDR1 SGHRS and CDR2 YFSETQ come from the germline V gene. J gave up 4 bases and V 4 bases, and 3 bases lay outside the gene matches. There are 15 residues in the CDR3. DNA of the CDR3: TGCGCCAGCAGCCCGGGACAGGGGGCTTACAATGAGCAGTTCTTC. Protein product: CASSPGQGAYNEQFF.

In its sample, this clone was seen a few times. The chain is built from TRBV5-5 and TRBJ1-1, with 7 positions matching TRBD1. Germline V gene sequence: CDR1 SGHKS, CDR2 YYEKEE (reference sequence). The CDR3 totals 12 residues. V lost 3 bases, J lost 7 bases, and 3 bases stayed unmatched. The CDR3 reads CASSSQGVEAFF. CDR3 in DNA: TGTGCCAGCAGCTCTCAGGGGGTTGAAGCTTTCTTT. Looking up the rest from reference TRBV5-5 and TRBJ1-1 gives the full variable domain: DAGVTQSPTHLIKTRGQQVTLRCSPISGHKSVSWYQQVLGQGPQFIFQYYEKEERGRGNFPDRFSARQFPNYSSELNVNALLLGDSALYLCASSSQGVEAFFGQGTRLTVV.

CDR3 amino acids: CASSLRTGGRGTDTQYF. The CDR3 DNA sequence: TGTGCCAGCAGTTTACGGACCGGGGGCCGTGGCACAGATACGCAGTATTTT. The chain combines TRBV27 with TRBJ2-3; possibly TRBD1 or TRBD2 for D (6 bases each). Germline V gene data show CDR1 as MNHEY and CDR2 as SMNVEV (reference sequence). CDR3 size: 17 residues. Trimming shortened V by 2 bases and J by 1 base, and 16 bases separated the two germline ends.

V is TRBV11-3 and J is TRBJ2-1; possibly TRBD1 or TRBD2 for D (6 bases each). V gave up 2 bases and J gave up 0 bases, with 11 bases separating them. There are 16 residues in the CDR3. CDR1 and CDR2 (germline): SGHNT, YENEEA. The CDR3 spells CASSLNEGGSYNEQFF. CDR3 coding DNA: TGTGCCAGCAGCTTAAATGAGGGGGGCTCCTACAATGAGCAGTTCTTC.

The chain uses TRBV12-3 or TRBV12-4 and TRBJ1-2, with D tentatively TRBD1 (6 bases). V was clipped by 5 bases and J by 3 bases, with 10 bases between them. This CDR3 has 13 amino acids. CDR3 sequence: CASSPTGHYGYTF. The CDR3 DNA follows: TGTGCCAGCAGTCCCACAGGGCACTATGGCTACACCTTC.

The J gene is TRBJ2-3, the V gene TRBV27, with D possibly being TRBD2 (7 bases). Trimming took 6 bases from V and 8 from J, leaving 21 bases between them. This CDR3 region has 15 residues. Germline CDR1 MNHEY, CDR2 SMNVEV (reference sequence). Here the CDR3 DNA reads TGTGCCAGCAGGGGTTTGGGGGGGGGCCCTGGTACGCAGTATTTT. This encodes CASRGLGGGPGTQYF.

This sequence joins TRBV12-3 or TRBV12-4 and TRBJ2-7, with D unresolved. This CDR3 is built from 12 residues. V shed 6 bases and J shed 6 bases, with 12 bases lying between them. In DNA, the CDR3 is TGTGCCAGCAGGGACGGATGGGCCGAGCAGTACTTC. Amino acids: CASRDGWAEQYF.

The rearrangement links TRBV29-1 to TRBJ1-1; 7 nucleotides agree with TRBD1. Trimming cost V 7 bases and J 4 bases; bases outside gene matches: 12. Germline lookup yields CDR1 SQVTM and CDR2 ANQGSEA. There are 14 residues in the CDR3. The CDR3 bases are TGCAGCGCCCGCCCTTCAAACAGGGGCACTGAAGCTTTCTTT. This translates into CSARPSNRGTEAFF. The full variable domain, its missing parts supplied by reference TRBV29-1 and TRBJ1-1, is SAVISQKPSRDICQRGTSLTIQCQVDSQVTMMFWYRQQPGQSLTLIATANQGSEATYESGFVIDKFPISRPNLTFSTLTVSNMSPEDSSIYLCSARPSNRGTEAFFGQGTRLTVV.

The rearrangement uses TRBV5-4 and TRBJ2-2; D possibly uses TRBD1 or TRBD2 (6 bases each). Trimming took 9 bases from V and 0 from J, leaving 15 bases between them. CDR1 and CDR2 from the germline V gene are SGHNT and YYREEE (reference sequence). The length of the CDR3 is 15 residues. The CDR3 sequence: CATGGGPANTGELFF. The CDR3 nucleotides are TGTGCCACCGGAGGGGGGCCAGCGAACACCGGGGAGCTGTTTTTT.

The J gene is TRBJ1-3, the V gene TRBV9; tentatively, D is TRBD1 (5 bases). This CDR3 contains 14 residues. Looked up from germline, CDR1 is SGDLS and CDR2 is YYNGEE. V shed 3 bases and J shed 0 bases, with 7 bases lying between them. CDR3 sequence reads: CASSEGTSGNTIYF. CDR3 nucleotides: TGTGCCAGCAGCGAGGGGACCTCTGGAAACACCATATATTTT.

The rearrangement joins TRBV5-5 to TRBJ1-3; D possibly corresponds to TRBD1 (5 bases). Trimming cost V 4 bases and J 4 bases, with 18 bases left between them. CDR1 SGHKS and CDR2 YYEKEE come from the germline V gene (reference sequence). This CDR3 is 16 amino acids long. The CDR3 is CASSMLEGASGNTIYF. DNA of the CDR3: TGTGCCAGCAGCATGCTTGAAGGGGCGTCAGGAAACACCATATATTTT.

The genes are TRBV19 and TRBJ1-2, with 7 nucleotides matching TRBD1. This CDR3 has 13 amino acids. J lost 6 bases, V lost 5 bases, and 6 bases had no gene match. The V gene's germline CDR1 is LNHDA and CDR2 SQIVND (reference sequence). The CDR3 coding sequence is TGTGCCAGTAGTGAGACAGGGATCAATGGCTACACCTTC. Translation: CASSETGINGYTF.

This chain joins TRBV6-1 and TRBJ2-1, with 10 bases identical to TRBD2. The CDR3 extends over 17 amino acids. Germline assignment: CDR1 MNHNS and CDR2 SASEGT. Unmatched junction bases numbered 6, after V lost 4 bases and J lost 0 bases. In nucleotides, the CDR3 is TGTGCCAGCAGTGGAGCGGGGGGGTCGAGCTCCTACAATGAGCAGTTCTTC. It yields the protein CASSGAGGSSSYNEQFF.

This clone has only one observation. This chain uses TRBV27 with TRBJ1-5; possibly TRBD1 for D (5 bases). The germline gives CDR1 MNHEY, CDR2 SMNVEV (reference sequence). This CDR3 is built from 15 residues. V was shortened by 3 bases and J by 1 base, with 10 bases between the two germline ends. The CDR3: CASSLGWGSNQPQHF. The CDR3 nucleotides are TGTGCCAGCAGTTTGGGGTGGGGGAGCAATCAGCCCCAGCATTTT.

The rearrangement uses TRBV2 and TRBJ2-2, with TRBD1 matching 7 bases. This CDR3 has 15 amino acids. CDR1 SNHLY and CDR2 FYNNEI come from the germline V gene. After removal of 7 bases from V and 6 bases from J, the junction contained 11 bases not matched to a gene. The CDR3 region has the DNA TGTGCCAGCACCCCGGGACAGAGATACGCCGGGGAGCTGTTTTTT. This encodes CASTPGQRYAGELFF.

The genes are TRBV5-4 and TRBJ2-3; 8 bases map to TRBD1. Germline V lookup: CDR1 SGHNT, CDR2 YYREEE (reference sequence). With V trimmed by 3 bases and J by 1 base, 4 bases remained unmatched. CDR3 length: 15 amino acids. The chain's CDR3 is CASSSQGAGTDTQYF. Here the CDR3 DNA reads TGTGCCAGCAGCTCCCAGGGGGCCGGCACAGATACGCAGTATTTT.

V usage is TRBV5-5 and J usage is TRBJ2-7; D is perhaps TRBD2 (5 bases). V was pared by 0 bases and J by 5 bases, with 15 bases between. Germline loops: CDR1 SGHKS, CDR2 YYEKEE (reference sequence). The CDR3 loop spans 15 amino acids. The DNA of the CDR3 is TGTGCCAGCAGCTTGGCTGACTCGAGGGTACACGAGCAGTACTTC. Protein product: CASSLADSRVHEQYF.

The CDR3 coding sequence is TGCGCCAGCAGCCAAGTACAGGGTCAGGACACTGAAGCTTTCTTT. This sequence encodes CASSQVQGQDTEAFF. V gene TRBV4-1 combines with J gene TRBJ1-1; maybe TRBD1 (6 bases). The ends were cut back, 1 base at V and 3 bases at J, with 12 bases in the middle. CDR1 and CDR2 (germline): MGHRA, YSYEKL. The CDR3 covers 15 residues.

The chain joins TRBV18 to TRBJ2-3; D unclear. The germline V gene has CDR1 KGHSH and CDR2 LQKENI. The CDR3 is 12 amino acids. Trimming took 3 bases from V and 9 from J, leaving 10 bases between them. CDR3 amino acids: CASSPLLKTQYF. CDR3 nucleotides: TGTGCCAGCTCACCCCTGTTGAAAACGCAGTATTTT.

The chain couples TRBV4-1 to TRBJ2-2; D uncertain. The CDR3 totals 13 residues. Germline lookup yields CDR1 MGHRA and CDR2 YSYEKL. V shed 0 bases and J shed 10 bases, with 9 bases lying between them. The CDR3 region has the DNA TGCGCCAGCAGCCAAGATAGTACGTCGGAGCTGTTTTTT. This translates into CASSQDSTSELFF.

This chain connects TRBV7-9 to TRBJ1-1, with 8 nucleotides matching TRBD1. Germline-derived CDR1 and CDR2 are SEHNR and FQNEAQ (reference sequence). The CDR3 totals 16 residues. Germline trimming cut 8 bases from V and 0 bases from J; bases unmatched to any gene: 11. The CDR3 reads CASVPTGDGVNTEAFF. As DNA, the CDR3 is TGTGCCAGCGTACCGACAGGGGATGGAGTGAACACTGAAGCTTTCTTT.